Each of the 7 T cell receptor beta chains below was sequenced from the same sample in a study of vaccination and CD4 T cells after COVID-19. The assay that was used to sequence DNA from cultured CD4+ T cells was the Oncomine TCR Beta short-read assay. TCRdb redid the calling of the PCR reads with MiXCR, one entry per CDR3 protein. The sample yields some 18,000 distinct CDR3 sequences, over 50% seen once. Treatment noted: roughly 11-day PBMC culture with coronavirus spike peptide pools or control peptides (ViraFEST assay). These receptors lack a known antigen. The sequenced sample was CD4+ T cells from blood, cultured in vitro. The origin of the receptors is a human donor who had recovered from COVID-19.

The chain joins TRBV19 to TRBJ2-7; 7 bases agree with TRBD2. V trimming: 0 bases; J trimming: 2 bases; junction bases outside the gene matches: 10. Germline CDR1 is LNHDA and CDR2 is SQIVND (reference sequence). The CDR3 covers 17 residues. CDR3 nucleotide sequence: TGTGCCAGTAGTATAGAGGTATCCAGCGGGATCACCTACGAGCAGTACTTC. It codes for CASSIEVSSGITYEQYF.

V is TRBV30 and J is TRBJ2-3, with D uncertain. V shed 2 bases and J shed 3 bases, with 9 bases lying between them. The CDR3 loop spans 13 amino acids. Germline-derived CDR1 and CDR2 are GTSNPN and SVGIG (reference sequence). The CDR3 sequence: CAWSLLGTDTQYF. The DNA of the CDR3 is TGTGCCTGGAGTTTGCTAGGGACAGATACGCAGTATTTT.

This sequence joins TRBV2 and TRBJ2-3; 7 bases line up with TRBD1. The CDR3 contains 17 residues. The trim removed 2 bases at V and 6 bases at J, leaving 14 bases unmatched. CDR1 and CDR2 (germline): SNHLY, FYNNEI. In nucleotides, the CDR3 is TGTGCCAGCAGTGAATCAGAACTTATACAGGGGTTGGATACGCAGTATTTT. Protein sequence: CASSESELIQGLDTQYF.

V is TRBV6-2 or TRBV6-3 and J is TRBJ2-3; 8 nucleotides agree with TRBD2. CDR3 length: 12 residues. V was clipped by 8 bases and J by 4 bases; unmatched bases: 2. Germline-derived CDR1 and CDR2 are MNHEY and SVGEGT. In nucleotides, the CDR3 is TGTGCCAGCTGGCGGGAGGCAGATACGCAGTATTTT. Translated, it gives CASWREADTQYF.

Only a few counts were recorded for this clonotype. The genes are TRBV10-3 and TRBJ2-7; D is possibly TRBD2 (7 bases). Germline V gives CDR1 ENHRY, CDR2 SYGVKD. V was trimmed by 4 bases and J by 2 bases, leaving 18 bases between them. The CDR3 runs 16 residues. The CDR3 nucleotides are TGTGCCATCAGTGGGGGCGGGGGCGACGGGACCTACGAGCAGTACTTC. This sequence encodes CAISGGGGDGTYEQYF.

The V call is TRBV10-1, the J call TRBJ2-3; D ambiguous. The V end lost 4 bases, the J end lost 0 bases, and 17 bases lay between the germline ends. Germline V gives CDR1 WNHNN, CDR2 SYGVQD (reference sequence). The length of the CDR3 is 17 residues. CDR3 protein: CASSGVNSATSTDTQYF. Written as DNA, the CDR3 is TGCGCCAGCAGTGGAGTGAATTCAGCAACTAGCACAGATACGCAGTATTTT.

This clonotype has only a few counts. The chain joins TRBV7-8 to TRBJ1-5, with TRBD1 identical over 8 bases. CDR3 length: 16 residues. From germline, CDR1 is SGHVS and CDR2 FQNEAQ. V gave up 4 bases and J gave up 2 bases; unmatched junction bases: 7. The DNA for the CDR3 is TGTGCCAGCAGCTCGGACAGGGCTCGGGGCAATCAGCCCCAGCATTTT. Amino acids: CASSSDRARGNQPQHF.